This TCR beta chain was recorded in a study of blood T cell repertoires in COVID-19. Study in general: The cDNA or gDNA used as material had been derived from T cells, B-cell-depleted T cells, or PBMCs.

Original data processing: Using reference gene primer amplification, nucleated cell counts were estimated. Using immunoSEQ multiplex PCR, the repertoire was profiled, and TCRdb retains in-frame clones only, with some absent. The D gene and trimming were derived from the DNA, and the V and J assignments and clone size from that table. The table includes roughly 700,000 clones, about 90% detected once. Input material: peripheral blood. The origin of this receptor is a woman between 18 and 29 years old with acute or convalescent COVID-19.

The CDR3, as DNA: TGTGCCAGCAGCGCTGGGTGGCAGGGGGGATACGAGCAGTACTTC. Amino acid sequence: CASSAGWQGGYEQYF. The chain uses TRBV5-6 and TRBJ2-7; maybe TRBD1 (7 bases). This CDR3 spans 15 amino acids. CDR1 and CDR2 (germline): SGHDT, YYEEEE. Trimming took off 4 bases at V and 4 bases at J, with 18 bases between the two ends.